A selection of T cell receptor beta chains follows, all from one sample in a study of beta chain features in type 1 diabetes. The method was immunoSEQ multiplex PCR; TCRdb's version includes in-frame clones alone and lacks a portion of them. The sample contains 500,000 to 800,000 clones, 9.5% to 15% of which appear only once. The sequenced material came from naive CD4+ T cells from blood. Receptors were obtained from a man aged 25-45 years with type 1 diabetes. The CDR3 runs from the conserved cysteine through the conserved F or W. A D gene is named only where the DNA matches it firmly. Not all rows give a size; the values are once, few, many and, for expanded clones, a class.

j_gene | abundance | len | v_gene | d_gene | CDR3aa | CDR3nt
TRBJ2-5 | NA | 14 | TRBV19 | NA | CASSKKAAQGTQYF | TGTGCCAGTAGTAAGAAGGCAGCTCAGGGGACCCAGTACTTC
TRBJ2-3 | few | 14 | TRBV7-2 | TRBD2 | CASSSGLAADTQYF | TGTGCCAGCAGCTCGGGACTAGCGGCGGATACGCAGTATTTT
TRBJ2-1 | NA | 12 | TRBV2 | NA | CASGLGTYGQFF | TGTGCCAGCGGCTTGGGGACCTATGGGCAGTTCTTC
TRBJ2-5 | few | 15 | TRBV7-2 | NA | CASSLVFGGRETQYF | TGTGCCAGCAGCTTAGTGTTCGGGGGTCGAGAGACCCAGTACTTC
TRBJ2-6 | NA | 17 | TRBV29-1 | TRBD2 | CSALTSGGYSGANVLTF | TGCAGCGCGTTGACTAGCGGGGGTTACTCTGGGGCCAACGTCCTGACTTTC
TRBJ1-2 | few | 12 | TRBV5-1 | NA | CASSSQGSGYTF | TGCGCCAGCAGCTCACAGGGATCCGGCTACACCTTC
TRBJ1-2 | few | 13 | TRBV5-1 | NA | CASSREATYGYTF | TGCGCCAGCAGCAGGGAGGCGACCTATGGCTACACCTTC
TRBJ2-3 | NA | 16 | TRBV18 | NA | CASSPTRMTSTDTQYF | TGTGCCAGCTCACCAACCAGGATGACTAGCACAGATACGCAGTATTTT
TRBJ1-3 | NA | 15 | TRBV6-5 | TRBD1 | CASRVGMTGGNTIYF | TGTGCCAGCAGGGTCGGGATGACAGGGGGAAACACCATATATTTT
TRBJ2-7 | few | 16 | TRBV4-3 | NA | CASSQEALTGTYEQYF | TGCGCCAGCAGCCAAGAAGCACTAACGGGAACCTACGAGCAGTACTTC
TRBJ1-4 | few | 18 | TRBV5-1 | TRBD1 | CASSLGGQAPPTNEKLFF | TGCGCCAGCAGCTTAGGGGGACAGGCACCGCCGACTAATGAAAAACTGTTTTTT
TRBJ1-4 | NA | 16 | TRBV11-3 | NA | CASSLDAARGDEKLFF | TGTGCCAGCAGCTTAGATGCGGCCCGGGGGGATGAAAAACTGTTTTTT
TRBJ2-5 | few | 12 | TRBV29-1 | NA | CSVTGNQETQYF | TGCAGCGTCACAGGGAACCAAGAGACCCAGTACTTC
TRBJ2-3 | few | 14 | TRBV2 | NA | CASSVVKGKYTQYF | TGTGCCAGCAGTGTCGTGAAGGGTAAATATACGCAGTATTTT
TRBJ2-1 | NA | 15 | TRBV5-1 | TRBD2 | CASRSLAGGPNEQFF | TGCGCCAGCAGGTCTTTAGCGGGGGGCCCCAATGAGCAGTTCTTC
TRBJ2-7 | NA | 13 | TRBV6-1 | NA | CASDGGLTYEQYF | TGTGCCAGCGACGGCGGACTAACCTACGAGCAGTACTTC
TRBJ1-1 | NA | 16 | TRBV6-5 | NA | CASSYSLGVQTTEAFF | TGTGCCAGCAGTTACTCGTTAGGAGTCCAGACGACTGAAGCTTTCTTT
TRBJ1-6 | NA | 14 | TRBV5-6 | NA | CASSPGDYNSPLHF | TGTGCCAGCAGCCCCGGGGATTATAATTCACCCCTCCACTTT
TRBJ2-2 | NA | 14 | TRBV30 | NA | CAWSTTGARGELFF | TGTGCCTGGAGTACCACGGGAGCCCGCGGGGAGCTGTTTTTT
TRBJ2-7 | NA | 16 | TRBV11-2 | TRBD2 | CASSLFGTSSSHEQYF | TGTGCCAGCAGCTTATTCGGGACTAGTAGTAGCCACGAGCAGTACTTC